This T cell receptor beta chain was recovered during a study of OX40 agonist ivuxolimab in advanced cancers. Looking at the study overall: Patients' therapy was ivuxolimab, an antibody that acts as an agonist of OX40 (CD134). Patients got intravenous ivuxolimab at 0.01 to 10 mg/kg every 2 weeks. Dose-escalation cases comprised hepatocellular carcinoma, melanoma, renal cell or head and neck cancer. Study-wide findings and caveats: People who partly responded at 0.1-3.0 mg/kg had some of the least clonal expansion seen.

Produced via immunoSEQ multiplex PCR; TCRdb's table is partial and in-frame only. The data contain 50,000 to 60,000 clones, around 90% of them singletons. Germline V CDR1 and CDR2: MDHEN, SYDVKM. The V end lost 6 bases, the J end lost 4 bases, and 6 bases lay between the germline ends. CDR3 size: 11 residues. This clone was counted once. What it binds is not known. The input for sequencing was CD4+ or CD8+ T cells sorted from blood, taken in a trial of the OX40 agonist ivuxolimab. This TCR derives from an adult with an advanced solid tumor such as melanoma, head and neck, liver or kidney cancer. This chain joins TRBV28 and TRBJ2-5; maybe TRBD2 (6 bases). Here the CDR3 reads CASREGETQYF. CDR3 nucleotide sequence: TGTGCCAGCAGGGAGGGAGAGACCCAGTACTTC. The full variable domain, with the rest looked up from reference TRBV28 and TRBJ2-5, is DVKVTQSSRYLVKRTGEKVFLECVQDMDHENMFWYRQDPGLGLRLIYFSYDVKMKEKGDIPEGYSVSREKKERFSLILESASTNQTSMYLCASREGETQYFGPGTRLLVL.